A selection of T cell receptor beta chains follows, all from one sample in a study of T cell responses to AZD1222 COVID-19 vaccine. Measured with immunoSEQ multiplex PCR; TCRdb has only the in-frame clones, and not every one. The repertoire holds approximately 150,000 clones, with approximately 94% as singletons. The source was peripheral blood, collected on day 0 of AZD1222 vaccination. Receptor source: an adult in good health. CDR3s include the opening cysteine and the closing phenylalanine or tryptophan.

v_call	cdr3_aa
TRBV5-1	CASSLAGTDYEQYF
TRBV7-9	CASSSSHGLAEVDEQFF
TRBV10-2	CASSEGTGDFYGYTF
TRBV7-9	CASSRGVGYTF
TRBV12-3/TRBV12-4	CASSLYGNTIYF
TRBV3-1/TRBV3-2	CASSLADRRHYGYTF
TRBV1	CTSSQDRARPYRHTDTQYF
TRBV6-5	CASSHDRDYGYTF
TRBV18	CASSPPGGLSYEQYF
TRBV9	CASSVTGTKGPEQFF
TRBV5-1	CASSLLTGNGNTIYF
TRBV7-2	CASSLVPHQETQYF
TRBV7-9	CASSYTSGSYNEQFF
TRBV5-1	CASSLELGQGNEQFF
TRBV7-8	CASSLALGSNQPQHF
TRBV6-4	CASSAGTGGHQPQHF
TRBV14	CASSPYVGQGVNEQFF
TRBV7-8	CASSLLQGNTGELFF
TRBV7-2	CADLAGTNTGELFF
TRBV19	CASKLRTDSYNQPQHF
TRBV5-1	CASSLEATAYNSPLHF
TRBV19	CASNEGQLFAEQYF
TRBV30	CAWSIRGHTIYF
TRBV7-6	CASSLATVGSYEQYF
TRBV27	CASSLLGRRTANSPLHF
TRBV30	CAWSKGIAPEKLFF
TRBV19	CASSVGPNTGELFF
TRBV5-1	CASSANHYEQYF
TRBV6-6	CASSYSASSYNSPLHF
TRBV5-1	CASSFSLGQGPYNEQFF
TRBV5-1	CASSKIAGGDYNEQFF
TRBV27	CASSLSWGDQPQHF
TRBV19	CASSLMGTGNQPQHF
TRBV18	CASRTGLAMETQYF
TRBV5-5	CASSPGTSLNTEAFF
TRBV7-9	CASSTRAGGVRTEAFF
TRBV7-2	CASSGGLAGVDEQYF
TRBV7-9	CASSHRQGSNYGYTF
TRBV7-2	CASRPGGFDTGELFF
TRBV5-4	CASSFRGDSYEQYF
TRBV19	CASRTSGRALVDTQYF
TRBV10-2	CASENRDGRYGYTF
TRBV7-9	CASSFGGLNTEAFF
TRBV2	CASSATSGRLGRADTQYF
TRBV4-2	CASSQENGPRRLF
TRBV12-3/TRBV12-4	CASSLTAGELFF
TRBV9	CASSDSPLGGPQHF
TRBV15	CATSSSGANTDTQYF
TRBV5-1	CASSARLAGGDSYNEQFF
TRBV5-1	CASSYSKGAYEQYF
TRBV30	CAWSGGQGEADTQYF
TRBV5-8	CASSLAARNTGELFF
TRBV4-1	CASSQEPEFYGYTF
TRBV10-2	CASSQGPNSYEQYF
TRBV5-4	CASSGGRSTNEKLFF
TRBV6-5	CASSQGAYTGELFF
TRBV27	CASSHRGTNTEAFF
TRBV6-6	CASTDRGRGYGYTF